A single sample is the source of the 24 T cell receptor beta chains below, sequenced in a study of blood T cell repertoires in COVID-19. Some clones are missing from TCRdb's copy, which holds only in-frame ones; the method was immunoSEQ multiplex PCR. The sample lists roughly 500,000 clones, nearly 90% occurring once. The sample taken for sequencing was peripheral blood. The receptor set was obtained from a man aged 18 to 29 with COVID-19, enrolled during active disease.

The CDR3 reads CASSLAPGRGSEQYF. The CDR3 DNA reads as TGTGCCAGCAGCTTAGCCCCCGGGAGGGGCAGCGAGCAGTACTTC. The chain uses TRBV13 and TRBJ2-7, with TRBD2 identical over 8 bases. V shed 1 base, J shed 6 bases, and the junction held 8 bases outside the gene matches. The CDR3 contains 15 residues. Germline CDR1 and CDR2: PRHDT and FYEKMQ (reference sequence).

V is TRBV5-5 and J is TRBJ2-2; D is unclear. V dropped 2 bases and J dropped 4 bases, with 6 bases sitting between them. Germline assignment: CDR1 SGHKS and CDR2 YYEKEE (reference sequence). The CDR3 is made up of 13 amino acids. CDR3 loop: CASSLVLTGELFF. The DNA for the CDR3 is TGTGCCAGCAGCTTAGTACTCACCGGGGAGCTGTTTTTT.

V and J are TRBV9 and TRBJ1-5, with 8 nucleotides matching TRBD1. From germline, CDR1 is SGDLS and CDR2 YYNGEE. The ends lost 3 bases at V and 4 bases at J; junction bases unmatched: 3. The length of the CDR3 is 14 residues. For the CDR3, the DNA is TGTGCCAGCAGCGGCCGGGACAGGAATCAGCCCCAGCATTTT. Translation: CASSGRDRNQPQHF.

The chain has TRBV19 and TRBJ1-1; possible D gene TRBD1, 5 bases. Germline lookup yields CDR1 LNHDA and CDR2 SQIVND (reference sequence). V was clipped by 6 bases and J by 4 bases, with 15 bases between them. CDR3 length: 14 residues. The CDR3 region has the DNA TGTGCCAGTAGCCCCTTCGCGGGGACCACTGAAGCTTTCTTT. This gives the protein CASSPFAGTTEAFF.

The chain couples TRBV7-9 to TRBJ2-7, with 10 bases lining up with TRBD1. Unmatched junction bases numbered 7, after V lost 5 bases and J lost 9 bases. Per the germline V gene, CDR1 is SEHNR and CDR2 is FQNEAQ (reference sequence). This CDR3 contains 13 residues. This CDR3 reads CASSNRDRGGQYF. In nucleotides, the CDR3 is TGTGCCAGCAGCAACCGGGACAGGGGCGGGCAGTACTTC.

V usage is TRBV6-5 and J usage is TRBJ2-1; D is ambiguous. CDR3 length: 16 residues. CDR1 is MNHEY and CDR2 is SVGAGI in the germline V gene. Trimming took 2 bases from V and 9 from J, leaving 20 bases between them. DNA of the CDR3: TGTGCCAGCAGTTACCGTCGAGGTCTCACTTTTGGTGAGCAGTTCTTC. Translating it yields CASSYRRGLTFGEQFF.

This chain joins TRBV5-6 and TRBJ2-5; the match to TRBD2 covers 10 bases. The junction had 4 bases not matched to a gene; V was cut back by 1 base and J by 4 bases. CDR1 is SGHDT, CDR2 YYEEEE, per germline. CDR3 length: 15 amino acids. CDR3 sequence reads: CASSLTSGASETQYF. DNA of the CDR3: TGTGCCAGCAGCTTGACTAGCGGGGCTTCAGAGACCCAGTACTTC.

The chain employs TRBV19 and TRBJ2-6, with TRBD1 matching over 7 bases. This CDR3 spans 18 amino acids. Germline CDR1 is LNHDA and CDR2 is SQIVND (reference sequence). The V gene end was trimmed by 3 bases and the J gene end by 4 bases; junction bases not matched to a gene: 12. The CDR3 sequence is CASSIKGSTGTGANVLTF. The CDR3 DNA reads as TGTGCCAGTAGTATCAAGGGGTCGACAGGGACCGGGGCCAACGTCCTGACTTTC.

The V call is TRBV25-1, the J call TRBJ1-1; 11 nucleotides line up with TRBD1. In germline, CDR1 is MGHDK, CDR2 SYGVNS. The CDR3 loop spans 13 amino acids. V gave up 8 bases and J gave up 4 bases; unmatched junction bases: 3. The CDR3 bases are TGTGCCAGCTGGGACAGGGGGGGCACTGAAGCTTTCTTT. Protein: CASWDRGGTEAFF.

This chain joins TRBV27 and TRBJ2-2; TRBD2 might be the D (5 bases). Germline CDR1 MNHEY, CDR2 SMNVEV (reference sequence). Trimming shortened V by 2 bases and J by 4 bases, and 8 bases separated the two germline ends. The CDR3 runs to 14 residues. CDR3: CASSLRGITGELFF. In DNA, the CDR3 is TGTGCCAGCAGTTTACGAGGGATCACCGGGGAGCTGTTTTTT.

This rearrangement joins TRBV12-3 or TRBV12-4 to TRBJ2-7; D is ambiguous. Between the trimmed V and J ends, which lost 8 bases and 0 bases, there was a span of 8 bases. The length of the CDR3 is 12 residues. CDR3 region: CASASGSYEQYF. CDR3 DNA: TGTGCCAGCGCGAGTGGCTCCTACGAGCAGTACTTC.

The CDR3 DNA reads TGTGCCAGCAGCTTAGTAGGCCGCGGAATCCAGTTCTTC. Translation: CASSLVGRGIQFF. This chain connects TRBV11-3 to TRBJ2-1; no clear D gene. CDR1 SGHNT and CDR2 YENEEA come from the germline V gene. The CDR3 runs to 13 residues. Trimming removed 1 base at V and 13 bases at J, with 14 bases between. The full variable domain, with the rest looked up from reference TRBV11-3 and TRBJ2-1, is EAGVVQSPRYKIIEKKQPVAFWCNPISGHNTLYWYLQNLGQGPELLIRYENEEAVDDSQLPKDRFSAERLKGVDSTLKIQPAELGDSAVYLCASSLVGRGIQFFGPGTRLTVL.

In this sample, this clone turned up once. V usage is TRBV21-1 and J usage is TRBJ1-2; TRBD1, the table's D call, lacks a check against the DNA. TRBV21-1 is classified as a pseudogene. The CDR3 runs 12 residues. CDR3 in DNA: TGTGCCAGGCCCCCGGGACAGCGTTTCCGCACCTTC. Translation: CARPPGQRFRTF.

The V gene is TRBV25-1, the J gene TRBJ2-7; TRBD1 agrees at 7 bases. The ends lost 6 bases at V and 6 bases at J; junction bases unmatched: 11. The CDR3 runs to 14 residues. Germline V gene sequence: CDR1 MGHDK, CDR2 SYGVNS. In nucleotides, the CDR3 is TGTGCCAGCAGCTCCGGGACAGTAGTCCTCGAGCAGTACTTC. It translates to CASSSGTVVLEQYF.

The rearrangement links TRBV5-1 to TRBJ2-1, with 7 bases that match TRBD1. Trimming cost V 7 bases and J 8 bases; bases outside gene matches: 15. CDR3 length: 15 residues. The germline CDR1 and CDR2 sequences are SGHRS and YFSETQ. As DNA, the CDR3 is TGCGCCAGCGCCCGACAGGGATTTGGGGGAGATGAGCAGTTCTTC. Translated: CASARQGFGGDEQFF.

The V call is TRBV6-7, the J call TRBJ2-7; D unresolved. TRBV6-7 falls under the ORF class, with uncertain function. Trimming took 3 bases from V and 4 from J, leaving 19 bases between them. The CDR3 is 16 residues long. DNA of the CDR3: TGTGCCAGCAGTTATTGGGCAGCCACAAGATCATACGAGCAGTACTTC. Protein: CASSYWAATRSYEQYF.

The CDR3 loop is CAIQAHYNEQFF. CDR3 DNA sequence: TGTGCCATCCAGGCCCACTACAATGAGCAGTTCTTC. The chain combines TRBV10-3 with TRBJ2-1; D unclear. CDR3 length: 12 amino acids. CDR1 is ENHRY, CDR2 SYGVKD, per germline. Trimming took off 8 bases at V and 3 bases at J, with 8 bases between the two ends.

The CDR3, as DNA: TGCAGCGTTGGGTTACACAAGAACACTGAAGCTTTCTTT. Its protein product is CSVGLHKNTEAFF. The rearrangement links TRBV29-1 to TRBJ1-1, with unresolved D. The germline V and J ends were trimmed by 4 bases and 1 base, with 10 bases remaining between them. The CDR3 is 13 amino acids. Germline V gene lookup returns CDR1 SQVTM and CDR2 ANQGSEA. Using reference TRBV29-1 and TRBJ1-1 for the parts outside the CDR3, the full variable domain is SAVISQKPSRDICQRGTSLTIQCQVDSQVTMMFWYRQQPGQSLTLIATANQGSEATYESGFVIDKFPISRPNLTFSTLTVSNMSPEDSSIYLCSVGLHKNTEAFFGQGTRLTVV.

The rearrangement joins TRBV5-1 to TRBJ2-2; 8 positions match TRBD1. The junction had 7 bases not matched to a gene; V was cut back by 4 bases and J by 5 bases. The length of the CDR3 is 15 residues. From germline, CDR1 is SGHRS and CDR2 YFSETQ. In nucleotides, the CDR3 is TGCGCCAGCAGCCCCGACAGGGGTCTGACCGGGGAGCTGTTTTTT. The encoded protein is CASSPDRGLTGELFF.

This chain links TRBV5-1 with TRBJ2-7, with D possibly being TRBD2 (6 bases). CDR1 and CDR2 (germline): SGHRS, YFSETQ. CDR3 length: 16 amino acids. V lost 4 bases to trimming and J lost 7 bases, with 24 bases between them. The CDR3 region has the DNA TGCGCCAGCAGCCCCCTGGTACATTCCCCTGCGGGGGAGCAGTACTTC. Its translation is CASSPLVHSPAGEQYF.

The gene calls are TRBV3-1 (or the pseudogene TRBV3-2) and TRBJ1-2; TRBD1 agrees at 7 bases. The length of the CDR3 is 17 residues. Germline lookup yields CDR1 LGHDT and CDR2 YNNKEL (reference sequence). The ends lost 4 bases at V and 0 bases at J; junction bases unmatched: 11. DNA of the CDR3: TGTGCCAGCAGCCCCAGGGACAGAAAAACACCTAACTATGGCTACACCTTC. It is translated as CASSPRDRKTPNYGYTF.

The rearrangement joins TRBV2 to TRBJ2-3; D is perhaps TRBD2 (6 bases). This CDR3 contains 16 residues. V lost 7 bases, J lost 3 bases, and 20 bases lay in between. CDR1 is SNHLY and CDR2 is FYNNEI in the germline V gene. The CDR3 sequence is CASKVGTVFETDTQYF. The CDR3, as DNA: TGTGCCAGCAAGGTGGGGACTGTATTTGAGACAGATACGCAGTATTTT.

CDR3 coding DNA: TGTGCCAGCAGCGTAGCCGGGAGCTCTGGGGCCAACGTCCTGACTTTC. This sequence encodes CASSVAGSSGANVLTF. V is TRBV9 and J is TRBJ2-6, with D possibly matching TRBD2 (6 bases). With 0 bases removed from V and 0 bases from J, the gap between germline ends came to 7 bases. This CDR3 spans 16 amino acids. CDR1 SGDLS and CDR2 YYNGEE come from the germline V gene. The full variable domain, in which reference TRBV9 and TRBJ2-6 provide the parts outside the CDR3, is DSGVTQTPKHLITATGQRVTLRCSPRSGDLSVYWYQQSLDQGLQFLIQYYNGEERAKGNILERFSAQQFPDLHSELNLSSLELGDSALYFCASSVAGSSGANVLTFGAGSRLTVL.

The chain combines TRBV27 with TRBJ1-6, with TRBD1 matching 7 bases. V gave up 2 bases and J gave up 6 bases; unmatched junction bases: 1. Per the germline V gene, CDR1 is MNHEY and CDR2 is SMNVEV (reference sequence). The CDR3 sequence is 14 residues long. Written as DNA, the CDR3 is TGTGCCAGCAGTTTAGGGGACAGTAATTCACCCCTCCACTTT. Protein sequence: CASSLGDSNSPLHF.